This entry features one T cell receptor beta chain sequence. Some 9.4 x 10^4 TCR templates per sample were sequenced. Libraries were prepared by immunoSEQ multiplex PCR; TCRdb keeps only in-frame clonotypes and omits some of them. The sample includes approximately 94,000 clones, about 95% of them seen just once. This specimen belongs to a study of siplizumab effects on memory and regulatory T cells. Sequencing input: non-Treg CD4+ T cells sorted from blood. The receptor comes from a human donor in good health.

CDR3 nucleotides: TGCGCCAGCAGGGTCACATGGGGCTACGCTTTCTTT. Amino acids: CASRVTWGYAFF. The chain combines TRBV10-1 with TRBJ1-1, with TRBD1 as a possible D gene (5 bases). CDR1 is WNHNN and CDR2 is SYGVQD in the germline V gene (reference sequence). This CDR3 has 12 amino acids. Trimming took 6 bases from V and 11 from J, leaving 16 bases between them.